These T cell receptor beta chains were read from a single sample in a study of cytomegalovirus exposure and HLA in healthy donors. Repertoires were generated with immunoSEQ multiplex PCR, while TCRdb's copy carries only in-frame clones and drops some. The data contain over 85,000 clones, roughly 94% of them seen just once; the ten biggest clones take up around 0.85%. The sample taken for sequencing was PBMCs. Every receptor here comes from a woman aged 18 to 35 in good health and CMV-seronegative. Each CDR3 is given with its conserved first and last residue. Each record gives: D gene, V gene, clone size, J gene, CDR3 protein, CDR3 DNA. D genes are given only for firm matches. Size tells how often a clone was seen (once, few, many) or the class of an expanded clone, and some rows leave it out.

>.|TRBV11-2|once|TRBJ2-7
CASSHGGRHPYEQYF
TGTGCCAGCAGCCATGGTGGGAGGCACCCCTACGAGCAGTACTTC
>.|TRBV6-5|.|TRBJ2-7
CASSYSGRSYEQYF
TGTGCCAGCAGTTACTCTGGCAGATCCTACGAGCAGTACTTC
>.|TRBV27|once|TRBJ2-7
CASSLAGRSYEQYF
TGTGCCAGCAGTTTAGCGGGAAGGTCCTACGAGCAGTACTTC
>TRBD1|TRBV4-3|.|TRBJ1-2
CASSPQLLQGALNYGYTF
TGCGCCAGCAGCCCCCAATTGCTACAGGGGGCACTTAACTATGGCTACACCTTC
>.|TRBV29-1|once|TRBJ2-2
CSVGGQGGTGELFF
TGCAGCGTTGGTGGGCAGGGCGGAACCGGGGAGCTGTTTTTT
>TRBD2|TRBV14|.|TRBJ2-5
CASSQGAAGVGKTQYF
TGTGCCAGCAGCCAAGGGGCGGCGGGAGTTGGGAAGACCCAGTACTTC
>.|TRBV5-1|.|TRBJ2-7
CASSSLTGFSYEQYF
TGCGCCAGCAGCTCACTAACAGGGTTCTCCTACGAGCAGTACTTC
>.|TRBV7-9|.|TRBJ2-1
CASSGYQGSSYNEQFF
TGTGCCAGCAGCGGTTATCAGGGGAGCTCCTACAATGAGCAGTTCTTC
>.|TRBV9|.|TRBJ1-2
CASMGAPNYGYTF
TGTGCCAGCATGGGGGCCCCTAACTATGGCTACACCTTC
>.|TRBV6-6|.|TRBJ2-1
CASSFSGGSYNEQFF
TGTGCCAGCAGTTTCAGTGGGGGGTCCTACAATGAGCAGTTCTTC
>TRBD1|TRBV5-6|once|TRBJ1-2
CASSSDRGPYGYTF
TGTGCCAGCAGCTCAGACAGGGGTCCCTATGGCTACACCTTC
>.|TRBV7-2|.|TRBJ1-2
CASSTGAVTYGYTF
TGTGCCAGCAGCACAGGAGCCGTTACGTATGGCTACACCTTC
>.|TRBV6-5|few|TRBJ1-6
CASSKRWNSPLHF
TGTGCCAGCAGTAAACGGTGGAATTCACCCCTCCACTTT
>TRBD1|TRBV7-2|.|TRBJ2-7
CASSFLDRGTYEQYF
TGTGCCAGCAGCTTTTTGGACAGGGGTACCTACGAGCAGTACTTC
>.|TRBV28|.|TRBJ1-5
CASSLVQGQPQHF
TGTGCCAGCAGCCTGGTCCAGGGTCAGCCCCAGCATTTT
>TRBD1|TRBV14|.|TRBJ2-3
CASSQVQGADTQYF
TGTGCCAGCAGCCAAGTCCAGGGGGCAGATACGCAGTATTTT
>.|TRBV7-2|.|TRBJ1-1
CASRRGGDPNTEAFF
TGTGCCAGCAGAAGGGGAGGGGACCCGAACACTGAAGCTTTCTTT
>TRBD1|TRBV11-2|.|TRBJ1-5
CASSRGGRDSLNSNQPQHF
TGTGCCAGCAGCCGGGGCGGCCGGGACAGCCTTAATAGCAATCAGCCCCAGCATTTT
>TRBD1|TRBV19|.|TRBJ1-1
CASSTGTATEAFF
TGTGCCAGTAGTACCGGGACAGCCACTGAAGCTTTCTTT
>.|TRBV10-3|.|TRBJ2-1
CAITPGLGIKQFF
TGTGCCATCACTCCGGGACTGGGCATCAAGCAGTTCTTC
>.|TRBV6-1|.|TRBJ2-1
CASSESGDANEQFF
TGTGCCAGCAGTGAGTCAGGGGATGCCAATGAGCAGTTCTTC
>.|TRBV6-5|.|TRBJ2-2
CASSYSTAGPTGELFF
TGTGCCAGCAGTTACAGTACGGCGGGCCCCACCGGGGAGCTGTTTTTT
>.|TRBV21-1|.|TRBJ2-7
CASSKGTAYEQYF
TGTGCCAGCAGCAAAGGGACAGCTTACGAGCAGTACTTC
>.|TRBV18|.|TRBJ1-1
CASSPQGDYTEAFF
TGTGCCAGCTCACCTCAAGGGGATTACACTGAAGCTTTCTTT
>.|TRBV19|.|TRBJ2-2
CASRREQGAGLNTGELFF
TGTGCCAGTCGCCGAGAACAGGGAGCGGGACTGAACACCGGGGAGCTGTTTTTT
>.|TRBV27|.|TRBJ1-2
CASGFGGASNYGYTF
TGTGCCAGCGGGTTTGGGGGGGCCTCCAACTATGGCTACACCTTC
>TRBD1|TRBV11-2|.|TRBJ2-7
CASSLDRTYEQYF
TGTGCCAGCAGCTTGGACAGGACTTACGAGCAGTACTTC
>.|TRBV18|.|TRBJ2-5
CASSPRVQETQYF
TGTGCCAGCTCGCCCCGGGTACAAGAGACCCAGTACTTC
>TRBD1|TRBV27|.|TRBJ2-1
CASSEPRTGRTADEQFF
TGTGCCAGCAGCGAACCGAGGACAGGGAGGACCGCGGATGAGCAGTTCTTC
>TRBD1|TRBV13|.|TRBJ1-1
CASSAGQGAAEAFF
TGTGCCAGCAGCGCGGGACAGGGGGCCGCTGAAGCTTTCTTT
>.|TRBV30|.|TRBJ2-1
CAWTGRVDPNNEQFF
TGTGCCTGGACGGGCAGGGTTGACCCCAACAATGAGCAGTTCTTC
>.|TRBV6-6|once|TRBJ2-1
CASTRASDLNEQFF
TGTGCCAGCACCCGGGCTAGCGATTTGAATGAGCAGTTCTTC
>TRBD2|TRBV29-1|.|TRBJ2-7
CSVEDGREGRYEQYF
TGCAGCGTTGAAGACGGGCGGGAGGGTCGGTACGAGCAGTACTTC
>.|TRBV1|.|TRBJ2-3
CTSSQVTATVQDTQYF
TGCACCAGCAGCCAAGTGACCGCGACAGTCCAAGATACGCAGTATTTT
>TRBD1|TRBV19|.|TRBJ2-3
CATRDRDPDTQYF
TGTGCCACCCGGGACAGGGATCCAGATACGCAGTATTTT
>.|TRBV11-3|.|TRBJ2-3
CASSFKGGPDTQYF
TGTGCCAGCAGCTTCAAGGGAGGCCCAGATACGCAGTATTTT
>TRBD2|TRBV6-1|.|TRBJ2-1
CASSGPAGGLYNEQFF
TGTGCCAGCAGTGGACCAGCGGGAGGGCTATACAATGAGCAGTTCTTC
>.|TRBV6-5|.|TRBJ1-5
CASSYMDTNQPQHF
TGTGCCAGCAGTTACATGGACACCAATCAGCCCCAGCATTTT
>.|TRBV11-3|once|TRBJ2-5
CASSLEGRAPEETQYF
TGTGCCAGCAGCTTAGAAGGCAGGGCCCCCGAAGAGACCCAGTACTTC
>.|TRBV11-2|.|TRBJ1-2
CASSGTQGNYGYTF
TGTGCCAGCAGCGGCACACAGGGAAACTATGGCTACACCTTC
>.|TRBV6-5|.|TRBJ1-2
CASSAGSYGYTF
TGTGCCAGCAGTGCGGGGTCCTATGGCTACACCTTC
>.|TRBV5-5|.|TRBJ1-5
CASSIRDNQPQHF
TGTGCCAGCAGCATACGGGATAATCAGCCCCAGCATTTT
>.|TRBV30|.|TRBJ2-5
CAWSTQYQETQYF
TGTGCCTGGAGTACACAGTACCAAGAGACCCAGTACTTC
>TRBD2|TRBV9|.|TRBJ2-1
CASSPPGAGDYNEQFF
TGTGCCAGCAGCCCCCCCGGGGCGGGGGACTACAATGAGCAGTTCTTC
>.|TRBV7-2|.|TRBJ1-1
CASSPIITGPNTEAFF
TGTGCCAGCAGCCCAATCATCACAGGACCGAACACTGAAGCTTTCTTT
>TRBD1|TRBV30|.|TRBJ2-4
CAWAPPSGQGLAKNIQYF
TGTGCCTGGGCCCCACCCTCTGGACAGGGACTAGCCAAAAACATTCAGTACTTC
>TRBD1|TRBV10-3|.|TRBJ2-6
CAISESGQGISGANVLTF
TGTGCCATCAGTGAGTCCGGACAGGGAATCTCTGGGGCCAACGTCCTGACTTTC
>.|TRBV19|.|TRBJ2-6
CASSSQGPGANVLTF
TGTGCCAGTAGTTCCCAGGGTCCAGGGGCCAACGTCCTGACTTTC
>TRBD1|TRBV18|.|TRBJ1-5
CASSPWTGQNQPQHF
TGTGCCAGCTCACCATGGACAGGCCAGAATCAGCCCCAGCATTTT
>.|TRBV19|.|TRBJ1-3
CASLQGRLGNTIYF
TGTGCCAGTCTTCAGGGGCGGCTTGGAAACACCATATATTTT
>.|TRBV27|.|TRBJ2-1
CASSLSQVTGINNEQFF
TGTGCCAGCAGTTTATCCCAAGTTACAGGGATAAACAATGAGCAGTTCTTC
>.|TRBV5-1|.|TRBJ1-4
CASSLAEFSGNEKLFF
TGCGCCAGCAGCTTGGCCGAGTTCTCGGGAAATGAAAAACTGTTTTTT
>TRBD2|TRBV6-6|.|TRBJ2-7
CASSPGTSLSYEQYF
TGTGCCAGCAGCCCCGGGACTAGCCTCTCCTACGAGCAGTACTTC